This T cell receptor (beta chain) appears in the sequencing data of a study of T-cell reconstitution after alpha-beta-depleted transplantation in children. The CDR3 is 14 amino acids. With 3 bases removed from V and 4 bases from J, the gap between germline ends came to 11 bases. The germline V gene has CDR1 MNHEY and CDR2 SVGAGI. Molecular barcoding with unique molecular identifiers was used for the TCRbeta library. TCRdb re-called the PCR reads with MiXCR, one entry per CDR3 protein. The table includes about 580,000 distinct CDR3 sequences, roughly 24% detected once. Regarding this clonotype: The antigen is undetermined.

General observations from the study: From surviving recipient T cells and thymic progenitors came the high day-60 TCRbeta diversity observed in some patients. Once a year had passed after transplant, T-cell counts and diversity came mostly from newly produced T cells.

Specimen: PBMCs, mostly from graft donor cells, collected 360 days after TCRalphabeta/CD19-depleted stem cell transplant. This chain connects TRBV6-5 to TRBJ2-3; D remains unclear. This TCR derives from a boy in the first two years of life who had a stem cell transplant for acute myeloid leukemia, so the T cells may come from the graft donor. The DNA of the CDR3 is TGTGCCAGCAGTTATAACCCAAGGCCAGATACGCAGTATTTT. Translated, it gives CASSYNPRPDTQYF.